These 5 T cell receptor beta chains came from one sample sequenced in a study of CD8+ T cells in alopecia areata. RNA was isolated and reverse transcribed to cDNA, the sequencing template. Profiling relied on immunoSEQ multiplex PCR, and the TCRdb table lists in-frame clones only, not all of them. Of about 100,000 clones in the sample, under 60% were seen once. Sequencing was performed on NKG2D-low CD8+ T cells sorted from blood. These receptors all come from a human donor with alopecia areata.

The CDR3 loop is CSGIARTGELFF. CDR3 nucleotide sequence: TGCAGCGGGATCGCCCGCACCGGGGAGCTGTTTTTT. The chain is built from TRBV29-1 and TRBJ2-2; D is unclear. The germline V and J ends were trimmed by 7 bases and 4 bases, with 10 bases remaining between them. Germline V gives CDR1 SQVTM, CDR2 ANQGSEA. The CDR3 loop spans 12 amino acids.

The chain joins TRBV28 to TRBJ2-7, with a weak D call TRBD2 (6 bases). Trimming took off 3 bases at V and 5 bases at J, with 23 bases between the two ends. The CDR3 is 17 amino acids. Germline assignment: CDR1 MDHEN and CDR2 SYDVKM. CDR3 in amino acids: CASSLIPRALGGNEQYF. The CDR3 nucleotides read TGTGCCAGCAGTTTGATACCCCGGGCCCTTGGGGGGAACGAGCAGTACTTC.

The sample holds a few counts of this clone. The genes are TRBV27 and TRBJ2-7; 11 nucleotides align to TRBD1. V was clipped by 6 bases and J by 3 bases; unmatched bases: 7. The CDR3 totals 15 residues. Germline V gives CDR1 MNHEY, CDR2 SMNVEV (reference sequence). Written as DNA, the CDR3 is TGTGCCAGCAGATCCGGTGGGACAGGGGGCTACGAGCAGTACTTC. Residues: CASRSGGTGGYEQYF.

This clone was counted between two and nine times. The chain links TRBV5-6 to TRBJ2-7; 7 nucleotides match TRBD1. Germline CDR1 reads SGHDT; CDR2 reads YYEEEE. The CDR3 runs 17 residues. Losses at the gene ends were 0 bases for V and 3 bases for J; bases not matched to a gene: 12. Here the CDR3 reads CASSLGAGTVRVYEQYF. The CDR3 DNA is TGTGCCAGCAGCTTGGGGGCAGGGACAGTTAGGGTCTACGAGCAGTACTTC.

Written as DNA, the CDR3 is TGCGCCAGCAGTGACGTCGGAGGTGGCTACACCTTC. Residues: CASSDVGGGYTF. This chain uses TRBV10-2 with TRBJ1-2; D ambiguous. CDR3 length: 12 amino acids. V lost 3 bases, J lost 7 bases, and 9 bases lay in between. Germline CDR1 WSHSY, CDR2 SAAADI.